Detailed here is one T cell receptor beta chain. Its cognate antigen has yet to be identified. No much larger clone is present one base from it, and per-base qualities are unavailable. The data belong to a study of T cells in Graves' hyperthyroidism and ophthalmopathy (dated by TCRdb to the late 2010s). For the wider study: TCR V-J signatures able to tell the groups apart were searched for in a discovery cohort of 100 patients, of whom around 42 had Graves' ophthalmopathy and some 60 had stable Graves' hyperthyroidism. After sampling, hyperthyroidism patients received methimazole starting at 30 mg daily, and ophthalmopathy patients received high-dose intravenous methylprednisolone. Whether ophthalmopathy could be predicted prospectively was tested in an independent validation cohort made up of roughly 19 hyperthyroidism patients plus 17 patients who later progressed to ophthalmopathy. In more than 5 Graves' hyperthyroidism patients, the study also compared T-cell repertoires from thyroid tissue with T-cell repertoires from blood. The paper describes TCR Vbeta CDR3 sequencing of some 130 peripheral blood samples, made up of fewer than 50 ophthalmopathy patients, 70 to 75 hyperthyroidism patients and 17 progressor patients. The approximately 95 discovery patients were divided at random into training and test sets in a 7:3 ratio.

The TCR beta CDR3 regions were amplified from RNA transcripts. A first-round RT-PCR of the TCR CDR3 used the HTBI primer set with the Qiagen OneStep RT-PCR kit. A second multiplex PCR round built the libraries, followed by size selection and purification. Paired-end sequencing of the libraries was performed with 100 bp reads on an Illumina HiSeq2000. On the authors' methods: SOAPnuke was used to process the raw data, with reads discarded if the reads contained adapters or uncalled bases, had a mean Phred below 15, or lacked an exact constant-primer or identifier match. High-quality paired reads were merged with COPE v1.2.5, and unique nucleotide sequences were defined as clonotypes. MiTCR v1.1 was used to align the clonotypes against IMGT TRBV, TRBD and TRBJ reference segments. The analysis included only V-J combinations with a frequency above 0.0001, which together covered 99% to 99.2% of the repertoires. The TCS score was defined as F50 (clonal expansion) divided by E x V (chaos), with BLOSUM62-based TCRdist calculated between CDR3 peptides within each V-J. Welch's t-statistics and random forest reduced fewer than 550 V-J features to about 13, which were used in a naive Bayes classifier (R e1071). Thyroid-blood repertoire similarity was quantified with the Morisita-Horn index. The public reads were run again by TCRdb, first through fastp at Q25 and then through MiXCR, and only productive beta chains were kept. Entries are consolidated by CDR3 protein sequence, retaining the most common genes and DNA. Clone size and V and J calls follow TCRdb, not the original study. A total of 450,000 to 700,000 distinct CDR3 sequences appear in this sample, around 45% of them only once. The ten largest clonotypes hold under 20% of the sample.

Based on the germline V gene, the CDR1 and CDR2 sequences are ENHRY and SYGVKD. The trim is 0 bases for V and 1 base for J, with a gap of 13 bases between the germline ends. The CDR3 starts with the cysteine, ends with the phenylalanine, and has 16 residues. The only DNA kept is the CDR3, 48 bases in frame from the first base. Exclusion was applied to patients with uncontrolled infections, other autoimmune diseases, pregnancy or lactation. Clinical symptoms, serum thyroxine and TRAb, thyroid ultrasound, and orbital computed tomography formed the basis for the diagnoses. Total RNA was extracted using Trizol reagent, and RNA quality was assessed on an Agilent 2100 Bioanalyzer. The paper as a whole reports these results and caveats: In validation, the model predicted progression to ophthalmopathy with over 65% sensitivity and approximately 78% specificity, a median of 6.5 months before onset. Blood samples also contained most of the expanded thyroid clonotypes (frequency above 0.001), which suggests that blood repertoires may reflect thyroid immune responses. A model built on a 13 V-J signature distinguished ophthalmopathy from stable hyperthyroidism, reaching around 88% sensitivity and about 81% specificity in cross-validation and 80%/75% in testing. No statistical method was used to fix the sample size in advance, and group allocation was not hidden from the investigators.

The chain is assembled from TRBV10-3 and TRBJ2-7; a tentative D call is TRBD1 (5 bases match). This clonotype was sampled from an adult woman with Graves' disease, either hyperthyroidism or ophthalmopathy (not recorded which). The sample taken for sequencing was peripheral blood or thyroid tissue (not recorded which). The nucleotides are TGTGCCATCAGTGAGTCTCCGGGTAGGGGATCCTACGAGCAGTACTTC. The encoded protein is CAISESPGRGSYEQYF.